These 22 T cell receptor beta chains originate from one sample sequenced in a study of T cell responses to AZD1222 COVID-19 vaccine. Repertoires were generated with immunoSEQ multiplex PCR, while TCRdb's copy carries only in-frame clones and drops some. The profile covers 120,000 or so clones, with 90% appearing a single time and approximately 7.9% taken by the ten largest. Material: peripheral blood, obtained on day 0 of AZD1222 vaccination. These receptors were obtained from an adult in good health.

J is TRBJ1-1 and V is TRBV7-3, with D tentatively TRBD1 (5 bases). The CDR3 extends over 15 amino acids. Per germline, CDR1 SGHTA and CDR2 FQGTGA. The V end was cut by 1 base, the J end by 2 bases, with 11 bases between. CDR3 nucleotides: TGTGCCAGCAGCTTAAGTTCGGGGACCAACACTGAAGCTTTCTTT. Translating it yields CASSLSSGTNTEAFF.

The rearrangement uses TRBV6-5 and TRBJ2-1, with D tentatively TRBD1 or TRBD2 (5 bases each). The length of the CDR3 is 12 residues. The germline gives CDR1 MNHEY, CDR2 SVGAGI. Between the trimmed V and J ends, which lost 5 bases and 10 bases, there was a span of 12 bases. CDR3 bases: TGTGCCAGCAGTCCCGCTGGGGGAGAGCAGTTCTTC. Its protein product is CASSPAGGEQFF.

CDR3 coding DNA: TGTGCCAGAAGCCTCCAGGTCTACGAGCAGTACTTC. It encodes CARSLQVYEQYF. The chain joins TRBV7-5 to TRBJ2-7; the table assigns TRBD1, which was not confirmed against the DNA. TRBV7-5 is a documented pseudogene. The CDR3 sequence is 12 residues long.

This rearrangement joins TRBV5-4 to TRBJ2-7; no firm D call. The CDR3 totals 14 residues. The V and J ends lost 0 bases and 6 bases respectively, with 13 bases between them. The V gene's germline CDR1 is SGHNT and CDR2 YYREEE (reference sequence). CDR3 sequence: CASSLVSLSGEQYF. For the CDR3, the DNA is TGTGCCAGCAGCTTGGTGTCCCTGTCAGGCGAGCAGTACTTC. Full variable domain (rest looked up from reference TRBV5-4 and TRBJ2-7): ETGVTQSPTHLIKTRGQQVTLRCSSQSGHNTVSWYQQALGQGPQFIFQYYREEENGRGNFPPRFSGLQFPNYSSELNVNALELDDSALYLCASSLVSLSGEQYFGPGTRLTVT.

The chain combines TRBV19 with TRBJ1-1; 9 positions agree with TRBD1. The germline CDR1 and CDR2 sequences are LNHDA and SQIVND (reference sequence). The CDR3 is 15 residues long. V lost 11 bases and J lost 5; bases outside the gene matches: 15. The CDR3, as DNA: TGTGCCGCCATGGGGCTGGGACAGGGTTGGACTGAAGCTTTCTTT. Translating gives CAAMGLGQGWTEAFF.

The chain employs TRBV6-5 and TRBJ1-2; 10 bases line up with TRBD1. J lost 6 bases, V lost 6 bases, and 10 bases had no gene match. The CDR3 has 15 amino acids. Germline V CDR1 and CDR2: MNHEY, SVGAGI. The CDR3 DNA is TGTGCCAGCAGAAAGGGGACAGGGGACCTCCATGGCTACACCTTC. This sequence encodes CASRKGTGDLHGYTF.

The rearrangement joins TRBV5-6 to TRBJ1-4; TRBD1 might be the D (5 bases). The CDR3 is 13 amino acids. The ends were cut back, 1 base at V and 13 bases at J, with 14 bases in the middle. Per the germline V gene, CDR1 is SGHDT and CDR2 is YYEEEE. The CDR3 reads CASSLRQSGGLFF. The CDR3, as DNA: TGTGCCAGCAGCTTGCGGCAGTCGGGGGGACTGTTTTTT.

The chain is built from TRBV2 and TRBJ1-3; D might be TRBD1 (5 bases). This CDR3 has 15 residues. Trimming shortened V by 8 bases and J by 0 bases, and 14 bases separated the two germline ends. Germline CDR1 is SNHLY and CDR2 is FYNNEI. CDR3 DNA sequence: TGTGCCAGCGGCTGGGACGGCGTCTCTGGAAACACCATATATTTT. Translated, it gives CASGWDGVSGNTIYF.

The count of this clone is one. V is TRBV28 and J is TRBJ1-5; unclear D gene. This CDR3 has 14 residues. Germline CDR1 reads MDHEN; CDR2 reads SYDVKM. V was trimmed by 4 bases and J by 1 base, leaving 8 bases between them. The CDR3 region has the DNA TGTGCCAGCAGTTCTCGTTTGAGCAATCAGCCCCAGCATTTT. This sequence encodes CASSSRLSNQPQHF.

V is TRBV2 and J is TRBJ1-1; tentatively, D is TRBD1 (6 bases). The CDR3 has 14 residues. The germline CDR1 and CDR2 sequences are SNHLY and FYNNEI. The V gene lost 6 bases and the J gene lost 5 bases, with 16 bases spanning the gap. DNA for the CDR3: TGTGCCAGCAGGGTCAGGGGAGAGGGGACTGAAGCTTTCTTT. This gives the protein CASRVRGEGTEAFF.

A remark on this clone: The identical CDR3 is also encoded by other nucleotide sequences in the sample. The rearrangement links TRBV27 to TRBJ2-6; D uncertain. CDR3 length equals 13 residues. V was clipped by 11 bases and J by 0 bases, with 8 bases between them. CDR1 and CDR2 (germline): MNHEY, SMNVEV (reference sequence). The CDR3: CASRLSGANVLTF. The CDR3 bases are TGTGCCTCCCGACTCTCTGGGGCCAACGTCCTGACTTTC.

The CDR3 DNA follows: TGTGCCAGCAGTGACAGGGGGGGCACAGATACGCAGTATTTT. It is translated as CASSDRGGTDTQYF. The V call is TRBV2, the J call TRBJ2-3; possible D gene TRBD1, 7 bases. V lost 3 bases, J lost 1 base, and 8 bases lay in between. This CDR3 comprises 14 residues. From germline, CDR1 is SNHLY and CDR2 FYNNEI.

The chain recombines TRBV18 with TRBJ1-4; 12 bases match TRBD1. The trim removed 0 bases at V and 8 bases at J, leaving 1 base unmatched. This CDR3 is 15 amino acids long. Germline-derived CDR1 and CDR2 are KGHSH and LQKENI. The CDR3 protein is CASSPPGTGGEKLFF. CDR3 DNA: TGTGCCAGCTCACCACCGGGGACAGGGGGCGAAAAACTGTTTTTT.

This chain joins TRBV4-1 and TRBJ2-7, with 13 bases lining up with TRBD2. CDR1 and CDR2 (germline): MGHRA, YSYEKL. The CDR3 is made up of 17 amino acids. The V segment lost 5 bases and the J segment 2 bases; nucleotides outside the gene matches: 9. CDR3 nucleotides: TGCGCCAGCAGCAGACACGCCGGGACTAGCGGGGCCTACGAGCAGTACTTC. Its translation: CASSRHAGTSGAYEQYF.

The chain joins TRBV9 to TRBJ2-7; no definite D call. The CDR3 runs to 10 residues. Germline CDR1 is SGDLS and CDR2 is YYNGEE. V was shortened by 5 bases and J by 3 bases, with 3 bases between the two germline ends. CDR3 amino acids: CASRDYEQYF. DNA of the CDR3: TGTGCCAGCAGAGACTACGAGCAGTACTTC.

The chain links TRBV5-4 to TRBJ2-1; TRBD2 might be the D (6 bases). Trimming removed 3 bases from V and 1 base from J, with 11 bases in between. The CDR3 spans 15 residues. Germline lookup yields CDR1 SGHNT and CDR2 YYREEE (reference sequence). CDR3 nucleotide sequence: TGTGCCAGCAGCTCGGCGGGATTGTCCTACAATGAGCAGTTCTTC. Protein sequence: CASSSAGLSYNEQFF.

This chain uses TRBV7-2 with TRBJ2-1; D might be TRBD2 (6 bases). Germline V gene data show CDR1 as SGHTA and CDR2 as FQGNSA. The CDR3 has 14 amino acids. V dropped 5 bases and J dropped 9 bases, with 17 bases sitting between them. The CDR3 is CASSPGLLGAEQFF. The CDR3 DNA reads TGTGCCAGCAGCCCGGGACTCCTAGGGGCTGAGCAGTTCTTC.

The rearrangement joins TRBV4-1 to TRBJ2-7; the match to TRBD2 covers 8 bases. Germline lookup yields CDR1 MGHRA and CDR2 YSYEKL. V dropped 5 bases and J dropped 0; count of bases not matched to a gene: 12. The CDR3 contains 17 residues. In nucleotides, the CDR3 is TGCGCCAGCAGCTTACTAGCGGTCCTAAGGAGCTCCTACGAGCAGTACTTC. It yields the protein CASSLLAVLRSSYEQYF.

V usage is TRBV28 and J usage is TRBJ2-3; TRBD1 matches at 9 bases. The CDR3 extends over 15 amino acids. CDR1 and CDR2 from the germline V gene are MDHEN and SYDVKM. After removal of 6 bases from V and 2 bases from J, the junction contained 6 bases not matched to a gene. CDR3 region: CASRTRDRDTDTQYF. The CDR3 bases are TGTGCCAGCAGGACCCGGGACAGGGACACAGATACGCAGTATTTT. The whole variable domain, remainder taken from reference TRBV28 and TRBJ2-3, is DVKVTQSSRYLVKRTGEKVFLECVQDMDHENMFWYRQDPGLGLRLIYFSYDVKMKEKGDIPEGYSVSREKKERFSLILESASTNQTSMYLCASRTRDRDTDTQYFGPGTRLTVL.

The V gene is TRBV7-8, the J gene TRBJ2-1; 9 positions agree with TRBD2. V shed 1 base, J shed 6 bases, and the junction held 10 bases outside the gene matches. From germline, CDR1 is SGHVS and CDR2 FQNEAQ. The CDR3 length is 17 residues. The CDR3 is CASSLGRRGGRGNEQFF. CDR3 DNA sequence: TGTGCCAGCAGCTTAGGCCGGCGAGGCGGGAGGGGCAATGAGCAGTTCTTC.

The genes are TRBV5-6 and TRBJ2-3, with a possible D match to TRBD2 (5 bases). The CDR3 sequence is 17 residues long. Germline assignment: CDR1 SGHDT and CDR2 YYEEEE. The V end was cut by 1 base, the J end by 4 bases, with 19 bases between. The CDR3 DNA reads as TGTGCCAGCAGCTTGTTTTTAGACTACGGGCGTCCAGATACGCAGTATTTT. Its translation is CASSLFLDYGRPDTQYF.

The gene calls are TRBV18 and TRBJ2-1; D unresolved. There are 11 residues in the CDR3. CDR1 and CDR2 (germline): KGHSH, LQKENI. Trimming removed 6 bases from V and 2 bases from J, with 2 bases in between. The CDR3 sequence is CASSPYNEQFF. CDR3 nucleotide sequence: TGTGCCAGCTCCCCCTACAATGAGCAGTTCTTC.